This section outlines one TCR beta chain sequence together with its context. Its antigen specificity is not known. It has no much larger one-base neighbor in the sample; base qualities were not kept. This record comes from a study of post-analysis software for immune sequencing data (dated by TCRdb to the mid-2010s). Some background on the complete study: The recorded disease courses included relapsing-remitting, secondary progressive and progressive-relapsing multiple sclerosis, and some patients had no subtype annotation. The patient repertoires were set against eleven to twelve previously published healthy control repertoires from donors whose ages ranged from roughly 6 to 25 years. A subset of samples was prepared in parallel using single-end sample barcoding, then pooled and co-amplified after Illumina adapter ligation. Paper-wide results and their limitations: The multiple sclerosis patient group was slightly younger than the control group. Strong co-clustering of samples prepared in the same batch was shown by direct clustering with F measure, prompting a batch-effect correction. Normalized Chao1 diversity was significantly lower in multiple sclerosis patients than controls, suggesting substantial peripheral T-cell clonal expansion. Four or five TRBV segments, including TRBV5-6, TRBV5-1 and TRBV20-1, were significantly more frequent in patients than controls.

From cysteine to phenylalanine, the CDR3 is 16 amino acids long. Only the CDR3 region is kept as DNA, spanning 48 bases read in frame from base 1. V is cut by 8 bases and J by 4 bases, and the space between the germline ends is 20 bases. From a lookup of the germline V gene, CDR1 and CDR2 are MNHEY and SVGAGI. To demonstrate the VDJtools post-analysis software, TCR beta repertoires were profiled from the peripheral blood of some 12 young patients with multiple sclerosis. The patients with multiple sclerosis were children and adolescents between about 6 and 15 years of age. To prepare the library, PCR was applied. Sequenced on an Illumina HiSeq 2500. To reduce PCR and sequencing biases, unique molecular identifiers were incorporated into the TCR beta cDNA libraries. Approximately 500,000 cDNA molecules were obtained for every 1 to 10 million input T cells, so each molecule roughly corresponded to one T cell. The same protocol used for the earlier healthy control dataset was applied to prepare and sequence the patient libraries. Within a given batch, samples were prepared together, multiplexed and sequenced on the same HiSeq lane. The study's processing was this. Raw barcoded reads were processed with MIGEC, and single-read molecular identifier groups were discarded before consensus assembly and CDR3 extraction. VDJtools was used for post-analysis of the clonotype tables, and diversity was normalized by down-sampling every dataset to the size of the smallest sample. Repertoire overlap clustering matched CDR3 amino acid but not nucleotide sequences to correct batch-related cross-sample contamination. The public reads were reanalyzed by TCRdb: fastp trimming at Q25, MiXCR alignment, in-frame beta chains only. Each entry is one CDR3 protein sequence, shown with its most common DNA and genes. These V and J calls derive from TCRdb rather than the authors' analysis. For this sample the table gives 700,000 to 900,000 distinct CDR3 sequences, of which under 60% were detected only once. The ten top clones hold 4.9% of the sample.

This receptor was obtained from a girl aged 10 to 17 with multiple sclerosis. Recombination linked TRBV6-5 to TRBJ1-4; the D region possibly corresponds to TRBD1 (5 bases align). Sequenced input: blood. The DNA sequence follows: TGTGCCAGCGGCCCTCTACAAGGGGACGATAATGAAAAACTGTTTTTT. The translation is CASGPLQGDDNEKLFF.